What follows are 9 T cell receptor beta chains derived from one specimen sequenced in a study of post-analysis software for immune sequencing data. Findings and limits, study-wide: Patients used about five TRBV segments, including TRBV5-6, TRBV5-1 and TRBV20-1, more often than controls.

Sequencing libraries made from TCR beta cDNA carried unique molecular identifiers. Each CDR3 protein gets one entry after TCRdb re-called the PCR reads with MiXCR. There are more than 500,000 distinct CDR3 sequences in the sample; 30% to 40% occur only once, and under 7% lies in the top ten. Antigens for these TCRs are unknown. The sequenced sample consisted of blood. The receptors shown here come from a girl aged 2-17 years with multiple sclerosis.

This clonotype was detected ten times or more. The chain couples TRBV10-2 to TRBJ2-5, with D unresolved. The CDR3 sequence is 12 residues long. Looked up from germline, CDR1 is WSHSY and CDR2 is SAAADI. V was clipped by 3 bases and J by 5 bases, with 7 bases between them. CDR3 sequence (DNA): TGCGCCAGCAGTGACCTAGGGGAGACCCAGTACTTC. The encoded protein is CASSDLGETQYF.

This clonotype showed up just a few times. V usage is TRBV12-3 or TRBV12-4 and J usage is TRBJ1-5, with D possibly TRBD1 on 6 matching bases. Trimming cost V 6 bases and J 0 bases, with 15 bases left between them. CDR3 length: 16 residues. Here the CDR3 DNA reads TGTGCCAGCAGCCCGGAACAGGGATATAGCAATCAGCCCCAGCATTTT. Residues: CASSPEQGYSNQPQHF.

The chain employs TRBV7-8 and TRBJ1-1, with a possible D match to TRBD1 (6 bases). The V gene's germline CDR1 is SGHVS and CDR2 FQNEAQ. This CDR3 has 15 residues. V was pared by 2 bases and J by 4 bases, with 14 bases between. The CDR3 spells CASSLWGPLVTEAFF. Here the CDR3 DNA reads TGTGCCAGCAGCTTATGGGGGCCATTAGTCACTGAAGCTTTCTTT.

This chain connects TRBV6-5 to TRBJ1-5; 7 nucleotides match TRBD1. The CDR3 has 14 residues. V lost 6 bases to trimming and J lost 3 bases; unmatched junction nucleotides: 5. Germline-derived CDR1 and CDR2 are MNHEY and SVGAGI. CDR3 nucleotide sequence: TGTGCCAGCAGGGGAGGGGGCAACAATCAGCCCCAGCATTTT. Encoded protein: CASRGGGNNQPQHF.

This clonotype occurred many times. CDR3 sequence: CASSYLYEQYF. The DNA of the CDR3 is TGTGCCAGCAGTTACCTCTACGAGCAGTACTTC. The chain links TRBV6-5 to TRBJ2-7; D not certain. V lost 2 bases, J lost 3 bases, and 2 bases lay in between. The CDR3 totals 11 residues. CDR1 MNHEY and CDR2 SVGAGI come from the germline V gene.

The CDR3 DNA follows: TGTGCCATCAGTGAGGGAAGGACTGAAGCTTTCTTT. Its translation: CAISEGRTEAFF. The rearrangement links TRBV10-3 to TRBJ1-1; no clear D. Between the trimmed V and J ends, which lost 2 bases and 5 bases, there was a span of 6 bases. Per germline, CDR1 ENHRY and CDR2 SYGVKD. This CDR3 comprises 12 residues.

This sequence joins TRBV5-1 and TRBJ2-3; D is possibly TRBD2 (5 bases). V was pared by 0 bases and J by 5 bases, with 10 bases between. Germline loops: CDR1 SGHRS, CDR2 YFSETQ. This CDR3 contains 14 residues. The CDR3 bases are TGCGCCAGCAGCTTGGCCGACGGGAAAGATACGCAGTATTTT. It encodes CASSLADGKDTQYF.

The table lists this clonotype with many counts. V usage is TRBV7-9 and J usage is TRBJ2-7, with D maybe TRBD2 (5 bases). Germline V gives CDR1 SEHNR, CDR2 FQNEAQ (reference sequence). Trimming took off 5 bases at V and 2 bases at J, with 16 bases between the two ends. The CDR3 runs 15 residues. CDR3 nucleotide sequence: TGTGCCAGCAGCCCGAGGAGGAGCCTTACCTACGAGCAGTACTTC. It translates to CASSPRRSLTYEQYF.

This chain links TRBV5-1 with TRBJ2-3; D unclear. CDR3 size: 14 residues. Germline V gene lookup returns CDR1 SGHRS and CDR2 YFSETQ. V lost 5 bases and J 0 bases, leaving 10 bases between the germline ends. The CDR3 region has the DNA TGCGCCAGCAGGCAACAGCTTAGCACAGATACGCAGTATTTT. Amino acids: CASRQQLSTDTQYF.